These T cell receptor beta chains were read from a single sample in a study of shared clonotypes between healthy human individuals. This table comes from immunoSEQ multiplex PCR, and its TCRdb copy is limited to in-frame clones, with some not included. The sample yields about 490,000 clones, 60% to 80% seen once. The sequenced material came from PBMCs. All receptors derive from a woman aged 40 to 55 in good health. Some clones in this sample may be carry-over from other donors' samples. Both conserved end residues are part of each CDR3. Each record gives: D gene, J gene, V gene, clone size, CDR3 length, CDR3 DNA, CDR3 protein. The D gene is left open where the match is weak. Part of the rows lack a size; the others show once, few, many or a class for expanded clones.

TRBD1	TRBJ2-5	TRBV6-1	.	13	TGTGCCAGCAGGAGGGGGCTGAGAGAGACCCAGTACTTC	CASRRGLRETQYF
.	TRBJ2-5	TRBV10-3	.	13	TGTGCCAGTCAGACAGATTTCCAAGAGACCCAGTACTTC	CASQTDFQETQYF
.	TRBJ2-2	TRBV2	.	11	TGTGCCAGCAGGTACACCGGGGAGCTGTTTTTT	CASRYTGELFF
.	TRBJ1-2	TRBV6-5	.	14	TGTGCCAGCAGTTACCGGAAGGGACTCTATGGCTACACCTTC	CASSYRKGLYGYTF
.	TRBJ2-7	TRBV5-6	.	12	TGTGCCAGCAGCGGCTCCAGGGTAAGGGAGTACTTC	CASSGSRVREYF
.	TRBJ2-7	TRBV13	.	15	TGTGCCAGCAGCCTTAGGAAAGGGGAGTACTACGAGCAGTACTTC	CASSLRKGEYYEQYF
.	TRBJ1-1	TRBV10-2	many	14	TGCGCCAGCAGTGAAGTAGGGGGAGGCACTGAAGCTTTCTTT	CASSEVGGGTEAFF
.	TRBJ2-3	TRBV18	.	16	TGTGCCAGCTCACCACTCGTGGGTTTGATAGGAGATACGCAGTATTTT	CASSPLVGLIGDTQYF
.	TRBJ1-5	TRBV19	.	15	TGTGCCAGTAGTATATGGCGGGGGGCCCATCAGCCCCAGCATTTT	CASSIWRGAHQPQHF
TRBD1	TRBJ1-1	TRBV18	.	14	TGTGCCAGCTCACCCCCGGACAGGGTAGCTGAAGCTTTCTTT	CASSPPDRVAEAFF
TRBD1	TRBJ2-7	TRBV11-2	.	15	TGTGCCAGCAGCTCCGACAGGGGGCGAGCCTACGAGCAGTACTTC	CASSSDRGRAYEQYF
TRBD1	TRBJ1-4	TRBV9	.	15	TGTGCCAGCAGCGTAGGGTCAGGGGGCGGTGAAAAACTGTTTTTT	CASSVGSGGGEKLFF
.	TRBJ2-2	TRBV7-2	.	14	TGTGCCAGCAGCCCAACGGCCGTAACCGGGGAGCTGTTTTTT	CASSPTAVTGELFF
.	TRBJ2-7	TRBV2	.	11	TGTGCCAGCAGTGAAATCTACGAGCAGTACTTC	CASSEIYEQYF